The 27 T cell receptor beta chains below were found in one sample sequenced in a study of identical twins. TCRdb redid the calling of the 5' RACE reads with MiXCR, one entry per CDR3 protein. This sample has about 290,000 distinct CDR3 sequences, with roughly 9.7% found just once. In addition, the sample was reused for a study of yellow fever vaccine responses in identical twins.

Source material: CD8+ T cells sorted from blood. The receptors here all came from a young woman in good health.

This chain connects TRBV29-1 to TRBJ2-3; tentative D call: TRBD1 (5 bases). V was pared by 7 bases and J by 0 bases, with 14 bases between. Per germline, CDR1 SQVTM and CDR2 ANQGSEA. The CDR3 spans 14 residues. The CDR3 spells CSADRTPSTDTQYF. The CDR3 nucleotides are TGCAGCGCCGACAGAACACCTAGCACAGATACGCAGTATTTT.

This clonotype was observed at least ten times. V usage is TRBV24-1 and J usage is TRBJ2-2; D uncertain. The CDR3 runs to 16 residues. Per germline, CDR1 KGHDR and CDR2 SFDVKD. V lost 0 bases and J 2 bases, leaving 9 bases between the germline ends. Here the CDR3 reads CATSDLKQTNTGELFF. The CDR3 region has the DNA TGTGCCACCAGTGATTTGAAGCAGACTAACACCGGGGAGCTGTTTTTT.

This clonotype was picked up many times. J is TRBJ2-5 and V is TRBV7-8; D may be TRBD1 (5 bases). Germline CDR1 reads SGHVS; CDR2 reads FQNEAQ. V lost 5 bases to trimming and J lost 2 bases, with 18 bases between them. CDR3 length: 16 residues. In DNA form, the CDR3 reads TGTGCCAGCAGCCCCGGAGTTATGGGGCGTCAAGAGACCCAGTACTTC. This sequence encodes CASSPGVMGRQETQYF.

V is TRBV27 and J is TRBJ2-2; 8 nucleotides line up with TRBD2. The CDR3 spans 12 residues. V was clipped by 8 bases and J by 6 bases; unmatched bases: 2. Per germline, CDR1 MNHEY and CDR2 SMNVEV (reference sequence). The CDR3 loop reads CASQAGAGELFF. For the CDR3, the DNA is TGTGCCAGCCAAGCGGGAGCCGGGGAGCTGTTTTTT.

This clonotype was found many times. V usage is TRBV7-9 and J usage is TRBJ2-3, with D perhaps assigned TRBD1 or TRBD2 (5 bases each). V was clipped by 2 bases and J by 5 bases, with 8 bases between them. The CDR3 has 13 residues. The germline V gene has CDR1 SEHNR and CDR2 FQNEAQ (reference sequence). The CDR3 spells CASSLTGQDTQYF. Written as DNA, the CDR3 is TGTGCCAGCAGCTTAACGGGGCAAGATACGCAGTATTTT.

The chain is built from TRBV7-8 and TRBJ2-5; 11 positions match TRBD1. CDR1 and CDR2 (germline): SGHVS, FQNEAQ. Trimming took 5 bases from V and 2 from J; bases not matched to a gene: 10. This CDR3 has 17 residues. CDR3 sequence reads: CASSQRTGGTPQETQYF. The CDR3 DNA reads TGTGCCAGCAGCCAAAGGACAGGGGGCACCCCACAAGAGACCCAGTACTTC. Using reference TRBV7-8 and TRBJ2-5 for the parts outside the CDR3, the full variable domain is GAGVSQSPRYKVAKRGQDVALRCDPISGHVSLFWYQQALGQGPEFLTYFQNEAQLDKSGLPSDRFFAERPEGSVSTLKIQRTQQEDSAVYLCASSQRTGGTPQETQYFGPGTRLLVL.

J is TRBJ2-3 and V is TRBV27; 12 bases are a match to TRBD2. Germline CDR1 MNHEY, CDR2 SMNVEV (reference sequence). The V segment lost 5 bases and the J segment 4 bases; nucleotides outside the gene matches: 7. There are 16 residues in the CDR3. DNA for the CDR3: TGTGCCAGCAGTCTAGCGGGAGGGAGGGGTTCAGATACGCAGTATTTT. Residues: CASSLAGGRGSDTQYF.

The rearrangement joins TRBV6-2 or TRBV6-3 to TRBJ2-5; 8 nucleotides agree with TRBD2. CDR1 and CDR2 (germline): MNHEY, SVGEGT. The CDR3 covers 16 residues. The V segment lost 2 bases and the J segment 0 bases; nucleotides outside the gene matches: 5. CDR3 region: CASSYDERENQETQYF. CDR3 sequence (DNA): TGTGCCAGCAGTTACGATGAGCGGGAGAACCAAGAGACCCAGTACTTC.

Here the CDR3 reads CASSAGTGVLWGYTF. In DNA form, the CDR3 reads TGTGCCAGCAGCGCCGGGACAGGGGTTCTTTGGGGCTACACCTTC. The rearrangement uses TRBV7-9 and TRBJ1-2; TRBD1 agrees at 10 bases. Germline lookup yields CDR1 SEHNR and CDR2 FQNEAQ (reference sequence). This CDR3 has 15 amino acids. V lost 5 bases and J lost 8; bases outside the gene matches: 11.

This clonotype was counted at least ten times. Written as DNA, the CDR3 is TGTGCCAGCAGCATTCAGGGCTACGAGCAGTACTTC. Protein product: CASSIQGYEQYF. The chain joins TRBV6-2 or TRBV6-3 to TRBJ2-7, with a tentative D call TRBD1 (5 bases). Per germline, CDR1 MNHEY and CDR2 SVGEGT. The CDR3 covers 12 residues. V lost 6 bases and J 3 bases, leaving 9 bases between the germline ends.

This clonotype was recorded many times. The chain recombines TRBV28 with TRBJ2-1, with no clear D. The CDR3 is made up of 14 amino acids. The V end lost 7 bases, the J end lost 7 bases, and 17 bases lay between the germline ends. In germline, CDR1 is MDHEN, CDR2 SYDVKM. The CDR3 spells CASTFSYPRNEQFF. The CDR3 DNA sequence: TGTGCCAGCACTTTCTCCTACCCCCGGAATGAGCAGTTCTTC.

This clonotype was found a few times. The rearrangement links TRBV7-8 to TRBJ1-1; 9 bases fit TRBD1. The CDR3 runs to 14 residues. Germline V gene data show CDR1 as SGHVS and CDR2 as FQNEAQ. Unmatched junction bases numbered 6, after V lost 6 bases and J lost 4 bases. In nucleotides, the CDR3 is TGTGCCAGCAGAACAGGGGGCGGGAGCACTGAAGCTTTCTTT. Translated, it gives CASRTGGGSTEAFF.

This clonotype was picked up many times. The chain uses TRBV28 and TRBJ2-2; a weak D match, TRBD2 (5 bases). The V gene lost 3 bases and the J gene lost 7 bases, with 18 bases spanning the gap. This CDR3 contains 16 residues. CDR1 MDHEN and CDR2 SYDVKM come from the germline V gene. The CDR3 reads CASSFPRQREGGELFF. In nucleotides, the CDR3 is TGTGCCAGCAGTTTCCCCCGCCAGAGGGAAGGCGGGGAGCTGTTTTTT.

This clonotype was detected many times. The chain employs TRBV6-2 or TRBV6-3 and TRBJ2-2; D remains unclear. The CDR3 runs to 14 residues. The germline V gene has CDR1 MNHEY and CDR2 SVGEGT. V lost 4 bases, J lost 7 bases, and 13 bases lay in between. Here the CDR3 reads CASSLMKVDGELFF. DNA for the CDR3: TGTGCCAGCAGTTTAATGAAGGTTGACGGGGAGCTGTTTTTT.

This clonotype was recorded a few times. V usage is TRBV9 and J usage is TRBJ2-2, with D maybe TRBD1 (6 bases). V was pared by 1 base and J by 0 bases, with 31 bases between. Germline V CDR1 and CDR2: SGDLS, YYNGEE. The CDR3 loop spans 23 amino acids. The CDR3 here is CASSVRPTAPFLIGQTNTGELFF. CDR3 coding DNA: TGTGCCAGCAGCGTACGCCCTACGGCCCCGTTCCTTATCGGACAGACGAACACCGGGGAGCTGTTTTTT.

At least ten counts were recorded for this clonotype. The rearrangement joins TRBV29-1 to TRBJ2-7, with TRBD2 matching 9 bases. Trimming took 6 bases from V and 3 from J; bases not matched to a gene: 6. The germline gives CDR1 SQVTM, CDR2 ANQGSEA. CDR3 length equals 13 residues. CDR3 nucleotides: TGCAGCGTCGCCATAGCGGGAGACTACGAGCAGTACTTC. This encodes CSVAIAGDYEQYF.

This clonotype has only a few counts. The chain uses TRBV11-2 and TRBJ2-3; 8 bases are a match to TRBD2. V shed 3 bases and J 6 bases; nucleotides not matched to a gene: 8. Germline V gives CDR1 SGHAT, CDR2 FQNNGV. The CDR3 runs to 15 residues. CDR3 amino acids: CASSFRGGGRDTQYF. CDR3 in DNA: TGTGCCAGCAGCTTCCGGGGGGGGGGCCGGGATACGCAGTATTTT. Based on the CDR3 plus reference TRBV11-2 and TRBJ2-3, the full variable domain is EAGVAQSPRYKIIEKRQSVAFWCNPISGHATLYWYQQILGQGPKLLIQFQNNGVVDDSQLPKDRFSAERLKGVDSTLKIQPAKLEDSAVYLCASSFRGGGRDTQYFGPGTRLTVL.

This clonotype was detected only a few times. The V and J genes are TRBV20-1 and TRBJ2-7; 10 nucleotides match TRBD1. CDR3 length: 15 residues. In germline, CDR1 is DFQATT, CDR2 SNEGSKA (reference sequence). V dropped 5 bases and J dropped 0; count of bases not matched to a gene: 7. CDR3 sequence reads: CSAFWTGGSSYEQYF. The DNA for the CDR3 is TGCAGTGCTTTTTGGACAGGGGGTAGCTCCTACGAGCAGTACTTC.

The table lists this clonotype with a few counts. This rearrangement joins TRBV15 to TRBJ2-5; D might be TRBD2 (7 bases). CDR1 LNHNV and CDR2 YYDKDF come from the germline V gene (reference sequence). This CDR3 is 16 amino acids long. The V gene lost 5 bases and the J gene lost 5 bases, with 21 bases spanning the gap. CDR3 region: CATSPHREGHGETQYF. The CDR3 region has the DNA TGTGCCACCAGCCCACACAGGGAGGGGCATGGTGAGACCCAGTACTTC.

At least ten counts were recorded for this clonotype. V usage is TRBV28 and J usage is TRBJ1-1, with D uncertain. The CDR3 is made up of 15 amino acids. The V end was cut by 5 bases, the J end by 1 base, with 14 bases between. CDR1 is MDHEN, CDR2 SYDVKM, per germline. The CDR3 region has the DNA TGTGCCAGCAGTCCTCGGGCGGATTCGAACACTGAAGCTTTCTTT. It encodes CASSPRADSNTEAFF.

This clonotype was observed many times. The genes are TRBV20-1 and TRBJ2-1; D unclear. Trimming cost V 1 base and J 5 bases, with 6 bases left between them. Germline V gene data show CDR1 as DFQATT and CDR2 as SNEGSKA (reference sequence). This CDR3 has 12 residues. CDR3 DNA: TGCAGTGCTAGAGGGAAGGACAATGAGCAGTTCTTC. It specifies CSARGKDNEQFF.

The chain links TRBV5-4 to TRBJ2-3; TRBD2 is a possible D gene (6 bases). Looked up from germline, CDR1 is SGHNT and CDR2 is YYREEE (reference sequence). This CDR3 is 16 amino acids long. Trimming took 3 bases from V and 1 from J, leaving 15 bases between them. CDR3 sequence reads: CASSSPLARGTDTQYF. CDR3 nucleotide sequence: TGTGCCAGCAGCTCCCCACTAGCACGGGGCACAGATACGCAGTATTTT. Together with reference TRBV5-4 and TRBJ2-3, the CDR3 gives the full variable domain: ETGVTQSPTHLIKTRGQQVTLRCSSQSGHNTVSWYQQALGQGPQFIFQYYREEENGRGNFPPRFSGLQFPNYSSELNVNALELDDSALYLCASSSPLARGTDTQYFGPGTRLTVL.

This clonotype was picked up many times. The rearrangement links TRBV12-5 to TRBJ1-1; D not certain. Germline assignment: CDR1 LGHNT and CDR2 FRNRAP. The V end lost 3 bases, the J end lost 2 bases, and 7 bases lay between the germline ends. The CDR3 contains 13 residues. The CDR3 DNA reads TGTGCTAGTGGTTTAACGGGTAACACTGAAGCTTTCTTT. Translation: CASGLTGNTEAFF.

By share, this clonotype counts as medium-sized (0.01 to 0.1%). The gene calls are TRBV29-1 and TRBJ1-2, with 10 bases fitting TRBD1. The CDR3 covers 16 residues. The ends lost 6 bases at V and 4 bases at J; junction bases unmatched: 14. Germline V CDR1 and CDR2: SQVTM, ANQGSEA. The CDR3 here is CSVDNMDRGAFYGYTF. DNA for the CDR3: TGCAGCGTAGATAATATGGACAGGGGGGCCTTCTATGGCTACACCTTC.

This clonotype was seen only a few times. This sequence joins TRBV6-1 and TRBJ2-5, with D unresolved. The V end lost 7 bases, the J end lost 3 bases, and 9 bases lay between the germline ends. The germline CDR1 and CDR2 sequences are MNHNS and SASEGT. The CDR3 has 12 residues. CDR3 residues: CASTSFEETQYF. The CDR3 bases are TGTGCCAGCACCTCCTTTGAAGAGACCCAGTACTTC.

This clonotype occurred a few times. This sequence joins TRBV20-1 and TRBJ2-7; 7 nucleotides match TRBD1. The CDR3 is 13 residues long. V shed 7 bases and J 4 bases; nucleotides not matched to a gene: 10. Per germline, CDR1 DFQATT and CDR2 SNEGSKA (reference sequence). The CDR3 sequence: CSGVGDRNYEQYF. For the CDR3, the DNA is TGCAGTGGGGTCGGGGACAGAAATTACGAGCAGTACTTC.

This clonotype showed up many times. The gene calls are TRBV5-1 and TRBJ2-1; 15 bases are shared with TRBD2. V gave up 3 bases and J gave up 6 bases; unmatched junction bases: 13. The CDR3 has 19 amino acids. CDR1 and CDR2 (germline): SGHRS, YFSETQ. The DNA of the CDR3 is TGCGCCAGCAGCTGGCCAGGCCAGGGACTAGCGGGAGGTTTCAATGAGCAGTTCTTC. Protein sequence: CASSWPGQGLAGGFNEQFF.